This entry lists 17 T cell receptor beta chains sequenced from one sample in a study of CD8+CD57+ T cells in acquired aplastic anemia. The template for TCR beta VDJ and CDR3 sequence profiling was genomic DNA. One entry per CDR3 protein, called by TCRdb with MiXCR from the reads. The table lists roughly 250,000 distinct CDR3 sequences, approximately 50% of them singletons. For sequencing, patients were chosen who had shown expansion of CD8+CD57+ cells by flow cytometry. Sequencing was done on a sample of sorted CD4+, CD8+, or CD8+CD57+ T cells (not recorded which) from PBMCs. The receptors were sampled from a human donor with aplastic anemia.

This clonotype was seen ten or more times. The rearrangement uses TRBV25-1 and TRBJ1-6; unclear D gene. The germline V gene encodes CDR1 MGHDK and CDR2 SYGVNS. The CDR3 covers 11 residues. V lost 8 bases and J lost 10, with 9 bases in between. In DNA form, the CDR3 reads TGTGCCAGCGGGTCTGGCTCACCCCTCCACTTT. Its translation: CASGSGSPLHF. Supplemented by reference TRBV25-1 and TRBJ1-6, the full variable domain reads EADIYQTPRYLVIGTGKKITLECSQTMGHDKMYWYQQDPGMELHLIHYSYGVNSTEKGDLSSESTVSRIRTEHFPLTLESARPSHTSQYLCASGSGSPLHFGNGTRLTVT.

This rearrangement joins TRBV19 to TRBJ1-2, with D possibly TRBD1 on 5 matching bases. Germline CDR1 reads LNHDA; CDR2 reads SQIVND (reference sequence). V lost 8 bases, J lost 0 bases, and 13 bases lay in between. This CDR3 has 14 amino acids. CDR3 sequence reads: CASWDGETNYGYTF. The CDR3 bases are TGTGCCAGTTGGGACGGGGAGACTAACTATGGCTACACCTTC.

Many counts were recorded for this clonotype. This sequence joins TRBV2 and TRBJ1-2; maybe TRBD1 (5 bases). The germline CDR1 and CDR2 sequences are SNHLY and FYNNEI. CDR3 length: 12 amino acids. Deletions cut 6 bases from V and 4 bases from J, with 9 bases between. The CDR3, as DNA: TGTGCCAGCAGCGACAGCTTCTATGGCTACACCTTC. Its translation: CASSDSFYGYTF.

This clonotype was picked up many times. The chain joins TRBV7-6 to TRBJ1-3; no firm D call. Germline V gene sequence: CDR1 SGHVS, CDR2 FNYEAQ. V lost 1 base and J lost 2, with 9 bases in between. The CDR3 sequence is 15 residues long. CDR3 in amino acids: CASSLEAGAGNTIYF. The CDR3 DNA sequence: TGTGCCAGCAGCTTAGAGGCAGGAGCTGGAAACACCATATATTTT.

The count of this clonotype is one. The chain links TRBV2 to TRBJ2-1; D gene ambiguous. The CDR3 consists of 13 residues. Trimming took off 7 bases at V and 7 bases at J, with 14 bases between the two ends. CDR1 is SNHLY, CDR2 FYNNEI, per germline. The chain's CDR3 is CASILVRMNEQFF. The CDR3 coding sequence is TGTGCCAGCATTTTAGTTCGGATGAATGAGCAGTTCTTC.

V gene TRBV7-9 combines with J gene TRBJ2-7; the match to TRBD2 covers 10 bases. The CDR3 has 14 amino acids. The junction had 4 bases not matched to a gene; V was cut back by 5 bases and J by 3 bases. Germline V gives CDR1 SEHNR, CDR2 FQNEAQ (reference sequence). The CDR3 region has the DNA TGTGCCAGCAGCAGAACTAGCGGGGACTACGAGCAGTACTTC. This gives the protein CASSRTSGDYEQYF.

This clonotype was detected once. The chain employs TRBV7-9 and TRBJ1-2; D is unresolved. This CDR3 comprises 10 residues. The germline gives CDR1 SEHNR, CDR2 FQNEAQ (reference sequence). V was pared by 6 bases and J by 10 bases, with 9 bases between. DNA of the CDR3: TGTGCCAGCAGGCCACTTACCTACACCTTC. Protein sequence: CASRPLTYTF. Full variable domain (outside the CDR3, taken from reference TRBV7-9 and TRBJ1-2): DTGVSQNPRHKITKRGQNVTFRCDPISEHNRLYWYRQTLGQGPEFLTYFQNEAQLEKSRLLSDRFSAERPKGSFSTLEIQRTEQGDSAMYLCASRPLTYTFGSGTRLTVV.

A few counts support this clonotype. The V gene is TRBV2, the J gene TRBJ1-1; D not resolved. The CDR3 runs to 13 residues. The germline gives CDR1 SNHLY, CDR2 FYNNEI. V was pared by 7 bases and J by 0 bases, with 9 bases between. CDR3 in DNA: TGTGCCAGCATCTTGGACGTGAACACTGAAGCTTTCTTT. Translation: CASILDVNTEAFF.

This rearrangement joins TRBV4-2 to TRBJ2-2, with D perhaps matching TRBD2 (6 bases). V was shortened by 5 bases and J by 8 bases, with 9 bases between the two germline ends. This CDR3 comprises 12 residues. Germline assignment: CDR1 LGHNA and CDR2 YNFKEQ. CDR3 loop: CASSIGGGELFF. Written as DNA, the CDR3 is TGTGCCAGCAGCATCGGGGGAGGGGAGCTGTTTTTT.

The CDR3 reads CATSRVPGTGQETQYF. CDR3 coding DNA: TGTGCCACCAGCAGAGTCCCCGGGACAGGTCAAGAGACCCAGTACTTC. The chain has TRBV15 and TRBJ2-7; TRBD1 agrees at 8 bases. Near its end, the DNA agrees better with TRBJ2-5, so the J call may be wrong. CDR3 length: 16 residues. Germline lookup yields CDR1 LNHNV and CDR2 YYDKDF (reference sequence).

The sample holds a few counts of this clonotype. This chain joins TRBV30 and TRBJ2-3, with D unclear. The CDR3 sequence is 13 residues long. Germline V gene lookup returns CDR1 GTSNPN and CDR2 SVGIG (reference sequence). The V end was cut by 2 bases, the J end by 3 bases, with 9 bases between. The CDR3 is CAWSSGVTDTQYF. For the CDR3, the DNA is TGTGCCTGGAGTTCGGGTGTGACAGATACGCAGTATTTT.

This chain joins TRBV7-9 and TRBJ2-7; 10 bases fit TRBD2. The germline V gene has CDR1 SEHNR and CDR2 FQNEAQ (reference sequence). The CDR3 covers 13 residues. Germline trimming cut 5 bases from V and 6 bases from J; bases unmatched to any gene: 4. The DNA for the CDR3 is TGTGCCAGCAGCCCCGGGACTAGCGTCGAGCAGTACTTC. It yields the protein CASSPGTSVEQYF.

The chain links TRBV9 to TRBJ1-1; possibly TRBD1 for D (6 bases). Trimming took off 4 bases at V and 1 base at J, with 11 bases between the two ends. The CDR3 totals 14 residues. Looked up from germline, CDR1 is SGDLS and CDR2 is YYNGEE. CDR3 sequence reads: CASSIQGTNTEAFF. The CDR3 coding sequence is TGTGCCAGCAGCATACAGGGTACGAACACTGAAGCTTTCTTT.

This clonotype was detected many times. V is TRBV29-1 and J is TRBJ2-5; D perhaps matches TRBD2 (5 bases). CDR1 and CDR2 from the germline V gene are SQVTM and ANQGSEA. Trimming left V 6 bases short and J 4 bases short, with 12 bases between. The CDR3 runs to 12 residues. CDR3 nucleotide sequence: TGCAGCGTCTCCGGGGTCAGAGAGACCCAGTACTTC. This sequence encodes CSVSGVRETQYF.

Many counts were recorded for this clonotype. No DNA is shown, since the ends of the CDR3 on it are uncertain; the CDR3 is the one TCRdb lists. This rearrangement joins TRBV24-1 to TRBJ1-4. The CDR3 totals 21 residues, both ends included. Germline V gives CDR1 KGHDR, CDR2 SFDVKD. CDR3 residues: CATSDLPQSSTKTVFWHKLFF.

The chain carries TRBV25-1 and TRBJ2-7; D gene unclear. The germline V gene encodes CDR1 MGHDK and CDR2 SYGVNS. The V gene lost 0 bases and the J gene lost 4 bases, with 7 bases spanning the gap. The CDR3 totals 13 residues. The CDR3 region has the DNA TGTGCCAGCAGTGAATATATGAGTTACGAGCAGTACTTC. It specifies CASSEYMSYEQYF.

The chain employs TRBV7-6 and TRBJ2-7; 9 bases are a match to TRBD1. This CDR3 has 16 residues. V trimming: 8 bases; J trimming: 5 bases; junction bases outside the gene matches: 16. CDR1 SGHVS and CDR2 FNYEAQ come from the germline V gene. CDR3 coding DNA: TGTGCCAGCGCGCTAAACCCCCGACAGGGGGTCGACGAGCAGTACTTC. This gives the protein CASALNPRQGVDEQYF.